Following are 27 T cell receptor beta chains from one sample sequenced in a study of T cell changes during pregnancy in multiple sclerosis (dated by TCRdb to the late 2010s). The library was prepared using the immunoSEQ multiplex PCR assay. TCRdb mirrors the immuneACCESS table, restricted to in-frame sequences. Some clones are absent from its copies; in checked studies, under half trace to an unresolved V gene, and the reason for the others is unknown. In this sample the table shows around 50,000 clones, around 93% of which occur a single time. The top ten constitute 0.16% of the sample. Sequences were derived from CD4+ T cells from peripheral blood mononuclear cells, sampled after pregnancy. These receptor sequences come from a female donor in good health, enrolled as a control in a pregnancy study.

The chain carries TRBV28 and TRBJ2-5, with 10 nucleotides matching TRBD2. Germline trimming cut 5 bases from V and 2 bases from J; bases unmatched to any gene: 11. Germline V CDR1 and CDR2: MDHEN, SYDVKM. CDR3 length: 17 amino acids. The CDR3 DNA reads TGTGCCAGCAGTCCCCAGCGGGGGGGCAGGGGTCAAGAGACCCAGTACTTC. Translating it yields CASSPQRGGRGQETQYF. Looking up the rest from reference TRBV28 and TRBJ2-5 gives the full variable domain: DVKVTQSSRYLVKRTGEKVFLECVQDMDHENMFWYRQDPGLGLRLIYFSYDVKMKEKGDIPEGYSVSREKKERFSLILESASTNQTSMYLCASSPQRGGRGQETQYFGPGTRLLVL.

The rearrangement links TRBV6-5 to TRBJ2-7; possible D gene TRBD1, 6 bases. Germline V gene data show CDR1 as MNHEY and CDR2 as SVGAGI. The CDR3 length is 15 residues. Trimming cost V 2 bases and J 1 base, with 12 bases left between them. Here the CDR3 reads CASSYGQSPSYEQYF. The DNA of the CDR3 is TGTGCCAGCAGTTACGGACAGTCCCCTTCCTACGAGCAGTACTTC.

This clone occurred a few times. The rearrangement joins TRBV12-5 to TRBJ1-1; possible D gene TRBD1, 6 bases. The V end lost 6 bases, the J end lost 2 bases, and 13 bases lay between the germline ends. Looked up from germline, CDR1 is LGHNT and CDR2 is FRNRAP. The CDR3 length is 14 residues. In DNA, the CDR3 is TGTGCTAGTGGCCTCGGACAGACTAACACTGAAGCTTTCTTT. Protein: CASGLGQTNTEAFF.

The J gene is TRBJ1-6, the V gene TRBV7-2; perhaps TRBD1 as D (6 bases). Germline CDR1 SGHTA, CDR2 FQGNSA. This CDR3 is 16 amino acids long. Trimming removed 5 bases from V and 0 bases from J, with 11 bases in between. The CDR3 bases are TGTGCCAGCAGCCCCCAGGGGAGCTCCTATAATTCACCCCTCCACTTT. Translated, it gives CASSPQGSSYNSPLHF.

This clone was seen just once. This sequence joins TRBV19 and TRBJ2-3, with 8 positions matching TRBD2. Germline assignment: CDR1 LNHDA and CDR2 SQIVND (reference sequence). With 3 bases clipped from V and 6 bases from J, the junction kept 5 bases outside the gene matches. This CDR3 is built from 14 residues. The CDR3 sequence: CASSITGLVDTQYF. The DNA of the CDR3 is TGTGCCAGTAGTATCACGGGACTAGTGGATACGCAGTATTTT.

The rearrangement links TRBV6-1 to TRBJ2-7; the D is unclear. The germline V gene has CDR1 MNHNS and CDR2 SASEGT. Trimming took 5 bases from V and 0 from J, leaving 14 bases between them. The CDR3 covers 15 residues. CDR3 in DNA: TGTGCCAGCAGTAATACAGAGACCCTCTCCTACGAGCAGTACTTC. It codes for CASSNTETLSYEQYF.

CDR3 DNA sequence: TGTGCCAGCAACAAAAATAGCGGGAACTATGGCTACACCTTC. Translated: CASNKNSGNYGYTF. V is TRBV2 and J is TRBJ1-2; D is uncertain. The CDR3 spans 14 residues. The V end was cut by 7 bases, the J end by 2 bases, with 14 bases between. Germline V lookup: CDR1 SNHLY, CDR2 FYNNEI.

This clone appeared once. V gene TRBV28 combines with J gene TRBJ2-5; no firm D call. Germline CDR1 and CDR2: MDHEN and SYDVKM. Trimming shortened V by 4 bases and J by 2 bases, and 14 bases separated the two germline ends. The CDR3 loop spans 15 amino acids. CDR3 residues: CASSSLGGRQETQYF. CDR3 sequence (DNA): TGTGCCAGCAGTTCCCTAGGCGGTCGACAAGAGACCCAGTACTTC.

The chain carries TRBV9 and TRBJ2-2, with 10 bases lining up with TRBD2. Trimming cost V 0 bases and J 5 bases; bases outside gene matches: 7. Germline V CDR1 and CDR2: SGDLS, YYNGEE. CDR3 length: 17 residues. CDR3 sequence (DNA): TGTGCCAGCAGCGTAGCCAGCGGGGGGGCCCGGACCGGGGAGCTGTTTTTT. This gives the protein CASSVASGGARTGELFF.

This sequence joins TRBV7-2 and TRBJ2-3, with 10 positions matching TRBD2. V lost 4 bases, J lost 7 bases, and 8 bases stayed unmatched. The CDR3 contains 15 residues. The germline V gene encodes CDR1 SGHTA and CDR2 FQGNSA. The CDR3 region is CASSYLAGAGYTQYF. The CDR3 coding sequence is TGTGCCAGCAGCTATCTAGCGGGGGCCGGGTATACGCAGTATTTT.

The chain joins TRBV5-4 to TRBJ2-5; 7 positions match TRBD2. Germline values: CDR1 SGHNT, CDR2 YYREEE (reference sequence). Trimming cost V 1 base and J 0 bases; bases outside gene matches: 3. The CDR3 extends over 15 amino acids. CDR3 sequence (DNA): TGTGCCAGCAGCTTGATGGGGGGGTACCAAGAGACCCAGTACTTC. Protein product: CASSLMGGYQETQYF. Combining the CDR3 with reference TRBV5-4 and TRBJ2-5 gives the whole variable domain ETGVTQSPTHLIKTRGQQVTLRCSSQSGHNTVSWYQQALGQGPQFIFQYYREEENGRGNFPPRFSGLQFPNYSSELNVNALELDDSALYLCASSLMGGYQETQYFGPGTRLLVL.

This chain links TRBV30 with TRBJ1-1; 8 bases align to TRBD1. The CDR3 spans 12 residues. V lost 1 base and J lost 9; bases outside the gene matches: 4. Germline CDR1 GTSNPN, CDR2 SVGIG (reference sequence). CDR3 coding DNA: TGTGCCTGGAGTGCTACAGGGGGAAAAGCTTTCTTT. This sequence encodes CAWSATGGKAFF. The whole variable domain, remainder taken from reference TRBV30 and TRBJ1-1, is SQTIHQWPATLVQPVGSPLSLECTVEGTSNPNLYWYRQAAGRGLQLLFYSVGIGQISSEVPQNLSASRPQDRQFILSSKKLLLSDSGFYLCAWSATGGKAFFGQGTRLTVV.

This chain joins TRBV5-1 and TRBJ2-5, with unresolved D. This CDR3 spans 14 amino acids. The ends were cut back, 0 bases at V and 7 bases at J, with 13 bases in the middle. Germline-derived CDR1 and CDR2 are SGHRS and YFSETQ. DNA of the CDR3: TGCGCCAGCAGCTTGGATCTGGCATCAGGGACCCAGTACTTC. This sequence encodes CASSLDLASGTQYF.

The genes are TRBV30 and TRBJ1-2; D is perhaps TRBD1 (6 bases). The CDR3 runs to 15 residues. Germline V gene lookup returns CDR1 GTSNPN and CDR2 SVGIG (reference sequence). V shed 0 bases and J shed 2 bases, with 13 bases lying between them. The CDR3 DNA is TGTGCCTGGAGTGTACTTAGGGGGAAGAACTATGGCTACACCTTC. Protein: CAWSVLRGKNYGYTF.

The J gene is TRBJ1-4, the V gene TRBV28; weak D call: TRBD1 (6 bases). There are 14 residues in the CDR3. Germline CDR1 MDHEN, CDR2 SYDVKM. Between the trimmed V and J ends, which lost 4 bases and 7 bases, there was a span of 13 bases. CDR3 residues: CASSSGQISEKLFF. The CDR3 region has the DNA TGTGCCAGCAGTTCCGGACAGATAAGTGAAAAACTGTTTTTT.

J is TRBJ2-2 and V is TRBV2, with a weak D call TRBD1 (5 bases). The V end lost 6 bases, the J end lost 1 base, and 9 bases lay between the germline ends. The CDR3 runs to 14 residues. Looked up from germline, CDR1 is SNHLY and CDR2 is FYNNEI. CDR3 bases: TGTGCCAGCAGGACAGACCAGAACACCGGGGAGCTGTTTTTT. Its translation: CASRTDQNTGELFF.

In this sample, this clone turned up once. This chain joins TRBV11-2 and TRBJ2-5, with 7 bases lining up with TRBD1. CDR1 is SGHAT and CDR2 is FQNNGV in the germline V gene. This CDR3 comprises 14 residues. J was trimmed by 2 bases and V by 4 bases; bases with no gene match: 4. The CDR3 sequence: CASSSTGQQETQYF. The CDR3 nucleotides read TGTGCCAGCAGCTCCACGGGACAGCAAGAGACCCAGTACTTC.

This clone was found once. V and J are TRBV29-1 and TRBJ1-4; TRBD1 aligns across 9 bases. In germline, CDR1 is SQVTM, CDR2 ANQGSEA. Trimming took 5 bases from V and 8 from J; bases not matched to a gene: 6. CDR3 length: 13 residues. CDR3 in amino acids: CSVTGTGSEKLFF. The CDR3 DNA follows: TGCAGCGTTACCGGGACAGGGAGCGAAAAACTGTTTTTT.

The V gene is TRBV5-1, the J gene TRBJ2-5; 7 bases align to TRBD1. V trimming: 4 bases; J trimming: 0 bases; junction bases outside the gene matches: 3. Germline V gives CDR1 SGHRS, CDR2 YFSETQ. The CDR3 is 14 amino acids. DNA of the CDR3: TGCGCCAGCAGCCCACAGGGGTACCAAGAGACCCAGTACTTC. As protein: CASSPQGYQETQYF.

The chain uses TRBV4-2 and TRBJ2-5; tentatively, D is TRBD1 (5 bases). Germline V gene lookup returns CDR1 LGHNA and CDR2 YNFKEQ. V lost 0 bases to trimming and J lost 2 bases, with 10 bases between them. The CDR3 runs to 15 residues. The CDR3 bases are TGTGCCAGCAGCCAAGAACCGCAGGGACAAGAGACCCAGTACTTC. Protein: CASSQEPQGQETQYF.

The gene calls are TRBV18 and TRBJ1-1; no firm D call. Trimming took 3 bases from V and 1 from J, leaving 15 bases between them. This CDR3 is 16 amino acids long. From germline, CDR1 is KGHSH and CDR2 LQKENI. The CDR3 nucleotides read TGTGCCAGCTCACCTTCAACCCGACACAGGAACACTGAAGCTTTCTTT. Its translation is CASSPSTRHRNTEAFF.

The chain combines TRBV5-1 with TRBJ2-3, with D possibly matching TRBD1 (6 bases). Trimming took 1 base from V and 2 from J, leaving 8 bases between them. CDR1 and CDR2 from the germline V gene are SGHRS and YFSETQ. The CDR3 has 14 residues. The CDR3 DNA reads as TGCGCCAGCAGCTTGTACAGGGTCACAGATACGCAGTATTTT. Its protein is CASSLYRVTDTQYF.

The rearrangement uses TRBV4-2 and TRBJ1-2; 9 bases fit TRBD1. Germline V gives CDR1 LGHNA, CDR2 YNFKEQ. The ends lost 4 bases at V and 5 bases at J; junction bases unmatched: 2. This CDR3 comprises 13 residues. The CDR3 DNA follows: TGTGCCAGCAGCCGGGACAGGGATTATGGCTACACCTTC. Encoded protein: CASSRDRDYGYTF.

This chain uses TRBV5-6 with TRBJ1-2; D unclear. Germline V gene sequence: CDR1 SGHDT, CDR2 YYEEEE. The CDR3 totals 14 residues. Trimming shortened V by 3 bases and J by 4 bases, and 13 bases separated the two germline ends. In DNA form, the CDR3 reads TGTGCCAGCAGCTCGGATGGCAGGTCCTATGGCTACACCTTC. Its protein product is CASSSDGRSYGYTF. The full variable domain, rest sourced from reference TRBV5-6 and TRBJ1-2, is DAGVTQSPTHLIKTRGQQVTLRCSPKSGHDTVSWYQQALGQGPQFIFQYYEEEERQRGNFPDRFSGHQFPNYSSELNVNALLLGDSALYLCASSSDGRSYGYTFGSGTRLTVV.

CDR3 loop: CASQQGPIYNEQFF. The CDR3 DNA is TGTGCCAGTCAACAGGGGCCGATCTACAATGAGCAGTTCTTC. This chain connects TRBV11-2 to TRBJ2-1, with 7 bases matching TRBD1. The V gene's germline CDR1 is SGHAT and CDR2 FQNNGV. V lost 9 bases to trimming and J lost 3 bases; unmatched junction nucleotides: 8. This CDR3 contains 14 residues.

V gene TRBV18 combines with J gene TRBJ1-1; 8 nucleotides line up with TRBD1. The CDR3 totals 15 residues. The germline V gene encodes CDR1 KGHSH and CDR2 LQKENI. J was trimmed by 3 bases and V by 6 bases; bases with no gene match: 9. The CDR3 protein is CASSSGGGAYTEAFF. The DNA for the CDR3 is TGTGCCAGCTCGTCAGGGGGCGGTGCGTACACTGAAGCTTTCTTT. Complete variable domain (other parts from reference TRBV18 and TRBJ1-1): NAGVMQNPRHLVRRRGQEARLRCSPMKGHSHVYWYRQLPEEGLKFMVYLQKENIIDESGMPKERFSAEFPKEGPSILRIQQVVRGDSAAYFCASSSGGGAYTEAFFGQGTRLTVV.

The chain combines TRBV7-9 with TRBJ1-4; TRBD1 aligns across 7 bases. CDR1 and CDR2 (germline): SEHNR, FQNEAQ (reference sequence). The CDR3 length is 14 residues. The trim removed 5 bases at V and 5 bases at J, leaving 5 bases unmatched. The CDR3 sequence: CASSRGTVNEKLFF. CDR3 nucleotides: TGTGCCAGCAGCCGGGGGACAGTCAATGAAAAACTGTTTTTT.